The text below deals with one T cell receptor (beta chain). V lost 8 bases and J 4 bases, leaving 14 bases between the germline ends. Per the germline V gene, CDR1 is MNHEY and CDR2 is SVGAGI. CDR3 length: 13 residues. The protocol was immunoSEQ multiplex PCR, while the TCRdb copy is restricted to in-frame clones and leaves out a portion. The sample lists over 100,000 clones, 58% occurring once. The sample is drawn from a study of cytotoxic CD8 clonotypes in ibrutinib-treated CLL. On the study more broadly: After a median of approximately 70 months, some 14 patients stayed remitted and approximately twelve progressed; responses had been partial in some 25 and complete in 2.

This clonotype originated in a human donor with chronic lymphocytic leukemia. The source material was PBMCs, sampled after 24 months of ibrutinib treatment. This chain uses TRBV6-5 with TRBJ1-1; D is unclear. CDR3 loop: CASGVLGGTEAFF. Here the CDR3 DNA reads TGTGCCAGCGGGGTTTTGGGTGGCACTGAAGCTTTCTTT.